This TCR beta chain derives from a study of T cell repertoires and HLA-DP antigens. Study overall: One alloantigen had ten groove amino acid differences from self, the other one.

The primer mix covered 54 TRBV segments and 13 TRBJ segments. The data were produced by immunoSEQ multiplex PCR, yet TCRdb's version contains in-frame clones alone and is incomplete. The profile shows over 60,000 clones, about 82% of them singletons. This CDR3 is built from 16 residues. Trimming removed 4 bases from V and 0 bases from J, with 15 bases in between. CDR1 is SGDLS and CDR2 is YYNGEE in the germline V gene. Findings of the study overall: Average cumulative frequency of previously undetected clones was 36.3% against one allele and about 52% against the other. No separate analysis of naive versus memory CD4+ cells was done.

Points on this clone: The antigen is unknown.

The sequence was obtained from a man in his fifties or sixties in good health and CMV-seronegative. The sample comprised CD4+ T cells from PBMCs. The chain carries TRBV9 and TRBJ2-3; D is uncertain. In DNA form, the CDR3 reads TGTGCCAGCAGCCCTCGCGGAGACCTTAGCACAGATACGCAGTATTTT. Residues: CASSPRGDLSTDTQYF.